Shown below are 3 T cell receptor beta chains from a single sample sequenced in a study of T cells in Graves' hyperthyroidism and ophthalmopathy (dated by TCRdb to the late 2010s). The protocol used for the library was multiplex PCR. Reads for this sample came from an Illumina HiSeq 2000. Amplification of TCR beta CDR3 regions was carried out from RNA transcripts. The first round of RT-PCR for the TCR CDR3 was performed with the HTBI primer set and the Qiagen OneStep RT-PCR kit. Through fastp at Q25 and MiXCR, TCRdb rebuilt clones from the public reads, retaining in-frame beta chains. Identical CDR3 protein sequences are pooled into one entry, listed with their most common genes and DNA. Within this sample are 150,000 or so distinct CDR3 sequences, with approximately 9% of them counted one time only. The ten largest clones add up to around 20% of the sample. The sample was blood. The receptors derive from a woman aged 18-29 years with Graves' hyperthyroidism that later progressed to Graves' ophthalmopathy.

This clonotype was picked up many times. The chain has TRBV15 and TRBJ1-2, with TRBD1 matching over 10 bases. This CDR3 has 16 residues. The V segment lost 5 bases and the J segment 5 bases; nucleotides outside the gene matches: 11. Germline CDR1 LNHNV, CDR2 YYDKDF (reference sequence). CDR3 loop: CATSETGTGDSYGYTF. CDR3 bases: TGTGCCACCAGCGAAACCGGGACAGGGGATTCGTATGGCTACACCTTC.

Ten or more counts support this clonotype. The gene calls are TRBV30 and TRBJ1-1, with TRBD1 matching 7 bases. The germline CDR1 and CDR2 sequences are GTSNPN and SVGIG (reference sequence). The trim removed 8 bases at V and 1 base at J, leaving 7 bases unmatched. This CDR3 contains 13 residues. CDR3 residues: CAVPGQRNTEAFF. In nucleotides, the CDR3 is TGTGCCGTCCCGGGACAGAGGAACACTGAAGCTTTCTTT.

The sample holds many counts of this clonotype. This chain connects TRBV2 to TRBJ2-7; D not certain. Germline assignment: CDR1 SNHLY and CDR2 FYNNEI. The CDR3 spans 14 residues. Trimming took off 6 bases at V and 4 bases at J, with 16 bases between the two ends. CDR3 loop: CASRSSESTYEQYF. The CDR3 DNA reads TGTGCCAGCAGGTCGAGCGAGAGTACTTACGAGCAGTACTTC.